This TCR beta chain originates from a study of OX40 agonist ivuxolimab in advanced cancers. Study-wide results and limits: Certain nonresponding patients likewise had low normalized T-cell clonal expansion. CD8+ T cells (on average) carried more expanded clones than CD4+ T cells. The work left the antigen specificity of expanded peripheral T cells undetermined.

The CDR3 consists of 15 residues. Germline V gives CDR1 SGHRS, CDR2 YFSETQ. V lost 0 bases and J 7 bases, leaving 11 bases between the germline ends. The assay was immunoSEQ multiplex PCR, and TCRdb's table has in-frame clones only and misses some. The data contain approximately 69,000 clones, over 80% of them singletons. Turning to this clone: The antigen is unknown.

The gene calls are TRBV5-1 and TRBJ1-6; D is possibly TRBD1 (5 bases). Sample: CD4+ or CD8+ T cells sorted from blood, taken in a trial of the OX40 agonist ivuxolimab. This TCR was sampled from an adult with an advanced solid tumor such as melanoma, head and neck, liver or kidney cancer. The CDR3 nucleotides read TGCGCCAGCAGCTTGGCCCCAACAGGCAATTCACCCCTCCACTTT. Its protein product is CASSLAPTGNSPLHF. Based on the CDR3 plus reference TRBV5-1 and TRBJ1-6, the full variable domain is KAGVTQTPRYLIKTRGQQVTLSCSPISGHRSVSWYQQTPGQGLQFLFEYFSETQRNKGNFPGRFSGRQFSNSRSEMNVSTLELGDSALYLCASSLAPTGNSPLHFGNGTRLTVT.